This record concerns one T cell receptor beta chain sequence. The sample comes from a study of tumor-infiltrating lymphocytes in oesophageal squamous cell carcinoma. Germline V gene sequence: CDR1 SGHRS, CDR2 YFSETQ. V lost 2 bases to trimming and J lost 8 bases; unmatched junction nucleotides: 6. The CDR3 runs to 15 residues. One entry per CDR3 protein results from TCRdb running MiXCR on the PCR reads. The sample has over 20,000 distinct CDR3 sequences; over 30% are singletons. This clonotype was sampled from a female donor with esophageal squamous cell carcinoma. The V and J genes are TRBV5-1 and TRBJ1-6; TRBD1 agrees at 8 bases. Sequencing was performed on esophageal tumor tissue. The CDR3 DNA reads as TGCGCCAGCAGCTTCGCAGGGGGCGAAGATTCACCCCTCCACTTT. It specifies CASSFAGGEDSPLHF.